The clone carrying this TCR beta chain was seen just once. Original processing notes: Reference gene primer amplification yielded estimated nucleated cell counts. Libraries were prepared by immunoSEQ multiplex PCR; TCRdb keeps only in-frame clonotypes and omits some of them. The DNA gave D and trimming, while V, J and clone size come from that table. The sample shows approximately 350,000 clones, about 89% of them seen only once. The data derive from a study of blood T cell repertoires in COVID-19. The CDR3 consists of 13 residues. V lost 7 bases and J lost 2, with 10 bases in between. Germline values: CDR1 MNHEY, CDR2 SMNVEV (reference sequence).

Source material: peripheral blood. The chain uses TRBV27 and TRBJ2-3, with D hard to call. This receptor was identified in a man in his forties or fifties with acute or convalescent COVID-19. The CDR3 region is CASKLLVTDTQYF. The CDR3 DNA sequence: TGTGCCAGCAAGCTGCTGGTCACAGATACGCAGTATTTT.